This entry features one TCR beta chain sequence. The germline V gene has CDR1 SNHLY and CDR2 FYNNEI. Trimming shortened V by 2 bases and J by 6 bases, and 11 bases separated the two germline ends. The CDR3 extends over 14 amino acids. This entry belongs to a study of identifying expanded T cells in peripheral blood. The data were produced by immunoSEQ multiplex PCR, yet TCRdb's version contains in-frame clones alone and is incomplete. The sample includes more than 85,000 clones, 88% of them seen just once. The sequencing sample was made of blood. The sequence was collected from a person aged 18 to 70 in good health. The chain employs TRBV2 and TRBJ2-1; D is ambiguous. The CDR3 nucleotides are TGTGCCAGCAGTGAACTAGTCAGGCCCAATGAGCAGTTCTTC. Protein product: CASSELVRPNEQFF.